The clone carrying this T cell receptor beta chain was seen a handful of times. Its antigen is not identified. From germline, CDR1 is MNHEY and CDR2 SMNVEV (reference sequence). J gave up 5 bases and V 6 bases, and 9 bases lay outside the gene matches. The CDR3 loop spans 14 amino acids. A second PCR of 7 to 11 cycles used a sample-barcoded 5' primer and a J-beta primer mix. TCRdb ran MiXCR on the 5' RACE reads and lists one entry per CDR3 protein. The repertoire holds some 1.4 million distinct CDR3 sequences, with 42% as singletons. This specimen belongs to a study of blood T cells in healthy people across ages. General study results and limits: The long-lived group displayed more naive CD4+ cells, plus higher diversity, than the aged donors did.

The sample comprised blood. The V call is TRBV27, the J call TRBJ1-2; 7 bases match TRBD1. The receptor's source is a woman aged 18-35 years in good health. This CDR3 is CASSTGTALYGYTF. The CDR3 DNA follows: TGTGCCAGCAGCACAGGGACAGCTCTGTATGGCTACACCTTC.